The sequence of this T cell receptor (beta chain) was determined in a study of blood T cell repertoires in COVID-19. Overall study context: The samples span acute and convalescent COVID-19 from the United States, Italy and Spain.

Germline CDR1 is SGHRS and CDR2 is YFSETQ. This CDR3 region has 17 residues. After removal of 4 bases from V and 2 bases from J, the junction contained 11 bases not matched to a gene. Using immunoSEQ multiplex PCR, the repertoire was profiled, and TCRdb retains in-frame clones only, with some absent. The table lists some 180,000 clones, more than 70% of them singletons. The gene calls are TRBV5-1 and TRBJ1-3; 8 nucleotides align to TRBD1. Material for sequencing was PBMCs or T cells enriched from blood (not recorded which). The TCR sequence derives from a middle-aged man who had recovered from COVID-19. The CDR3 here is CASSITTGAGAGNTIYF. The DNA of the CDR3 is TGCGCCAGCAGCATCACGACAGGGGCTGGGGCTGGAAACACCATATATTTT.